The 10 T cell receptor beta chains given below trace back to one sample, sequenced in a study of cytomegalovirus exposure and HLA in healthy donors (TCRdb year 2017). The method was the immunoSEQ multiplex PCR assay. The multiplex PCR relied on a mix of 60 forward primers for TCR Vbeta segments and 13 reverse primers for TCR Jbeta segments. In TCRdb, the immuneACCESS table is reduced to in-frame sequences with V and J assigned. These tables do not hold every clone; where another copy was compared, an unresolved V gene accounts for under half, and the others remain unexplained. For this sample there are approximately 120,000 clones; roughly 80% appear just once. The ten largest account for roughly 4% of the sample. Specimen: PBMCs. These receptors were taken from a man aged 18-30 years in good health and CMV-seropositive.

This clone was detected only a few times. The rearrangement links TRBV9 to TRBJ1-6; D call uncertain. Trimming removed 7 bases from V and 9 bases from J, with 11 bases in between. The CDR3 loop spans 12 amino acids. Germline V gene sequence: CDR1 SGDLS, CDR2 YYNGEE. In DNA form, the CDR3 reads TGTGCCAGCTCACGGGTTCTTTCACCCCTCCACTTT. This sequence encodes CASSRVLSPLHF.

The chain employs TRBV6-1 and TRBJ2-7; TRBD1 might be the D (6 bases). The CDR3 spans 15 residues. The V gene's germline CDR1 is MNHNS and CDR2 SASEGT. V gave up 6 bases and J gave up 4 bases, with 19 bases separating them. CDR3 DNA sequence: TGTGCCAGCAGCGAAACAGGACAGAACCGTTACGAGCAGTACTTC. Amino acid sequence: CASSETGQNRYEQYF.

The chain is built from TRBV30 and TRBJ2-5; 9 nucleotides agree with TRBD2. The CDR3 loop spans 14 amino acids. The J segment lost 5 bases and the V segment lost 3 bases, leaving 7 bases of the junction unmatched. Germline V gene data show CDR1 as GTSNPN and CDR2 as SVGIG (reference sequence). CDR3 sequence reads: CAWRAGGPGETQYF. The CDR3 nucleotides read TGTGCCTGGAGGGCGGGAGGGCCTGGGGAGACCCAGTACTTC.

The gene calls are TRBV5-4 and TRBJ2-1; the D gene is possibly TRBD1 (5 bases). CDR1 is SGHNT, CDR2 YYREEE, per germline (reference sequence). The CDR3 sequence is 14 residues long. Trimming removed 6 bases from V and 0 bases from J, with 10 bases in between. CDR3 DNA sequence: TGTGCCAGCACCGCCAGGGCCTCCTACAATGAGCAGTTCTTC. Translating gives CASTARASYNEQFF.

This clone showed up just a few times. The V and J genes are TRBV19 and TRBJ2-7; D is uncertain. The germline CDR1 and CDR2 sequences are LNHDA and SQIVND (reference sequence). The length of the CDR3 is 18 residues. Trimming took 0 bases from V and 0 from J, leaving 18 bases between them. CDR3 sequence reads: CASSIEAVSSGSSYEQYF. The CDR3, as DNA: TGTGCCAGTAGTATAGAGGCAGTAAGTTCGGGTAGCTCCTACGAGCAGTACTTC. Combining the CDR3 with reference TRBV19 and TRBJ2-7 gives the whole variable domain DGGITQSPKYLFRKEGQNVTLSCEQNLNHDAMYWYRQDPGQGLRLIYYSQIVNDFQKGDIAEGYSVSREKKESFPLTVTSAQKNPTAFYLCASSIEAVSSGSSYEQYFGPGTRLTVT.

This rearrangement joins TRBV6-6 to TRBJ2-7; 9 bases are a match to TRBD2. The V and J ends lost 5 bases and 0 bases, in that order; junction bases with no gene match: 8. Germline CDR1 is MNHNY and CDR2 is SVGAGI (reference sequence). The CDR3 is 16 amino acids. CDR3 amino acids: CASSMGLATHSYEQYF. The CDR3 coding sequence is TGTGCCAGCAGTATGGGACTAGCTACTCACTCCTACGAGCAGTACTTC.

This sequence joins TRBV5-1 and TRBJ2-1; TRBD2 matches 13 bases. This CDR3 is 16 amino acids long. V gave up 4 bases and J gave up 5 bases; unmatched junction bases: 6. Germline-derived CDR1 and CDR2 are SGHRS and YFSETQ. This CDR3 reads CASSNPGLAGNNEQFF. The CDR3 DNA reads as TGCGCCAGCAGCAACCCGGGACTAGCGGGGAACAATGAGCAGTTCTTC.

This chain links TRBV7-2 with TRBJ2-1; 12 positions agree with TRBD2. The CDR3 contains 15 residues. Looked up from germline, CDR1 is SGHTA and CDR2 is FQGNSA. J lost 10 bases, V lost 6 bases, and 10 bases had no gene match. CDR3 loop: CASRPLAGGPREQFF. DNA of the CDR3: TGTGCCAGCAGACCTCTAGCGGGAGGGCCTCGAGAGCAGTTCTTC. Supplemented by reference TRBV7-2 and TRBJ2-1, the full variable domain reads GAGVSQSPSNKVTEKGKDVELRCDPISGHTALYWYRQSLGQGLEFLIYFQGNSAPDKSGLPSDRFSAERTGGSVSTLTIQRTQQEDSAVYLCASRPLAGGPREQFFGPGTRLTVL.

The chain employs TRBV11-1 and TRBJ2-7, with D perhaps matching TRBD1 (5 bases). The CDR3 length is 13 residues. Trimming removed 3 bases at V and 5 bases at J, with 11 bases between. Germline assignment: CDR1 SGHAT and CDR2 FQDESV (reference sequence). The CDR3 loop is CASSFPGLDEQYF. The CDR3 DNA reads TGTGCCAGCAGCTTCCCAGGGTTGGACGAGCAGTACTTC.

The chain recombines TRBV2 with TRBJ1-3; D remains unclear. CDR3 length: 17 residues. Germline loops: CDR1 SNHLY, CDR2 FYNNEI. Trimming cost V 5 bases and J 0 bases, with 17 bases left between them. CDR3 in amino acids: CASSTLGVDSSGNTIYF. The CDR3, as DNA: TGTGCCAGCAGTACCCTCGGGGTGGACTCCTCTGGAAACACCATATATTTT.